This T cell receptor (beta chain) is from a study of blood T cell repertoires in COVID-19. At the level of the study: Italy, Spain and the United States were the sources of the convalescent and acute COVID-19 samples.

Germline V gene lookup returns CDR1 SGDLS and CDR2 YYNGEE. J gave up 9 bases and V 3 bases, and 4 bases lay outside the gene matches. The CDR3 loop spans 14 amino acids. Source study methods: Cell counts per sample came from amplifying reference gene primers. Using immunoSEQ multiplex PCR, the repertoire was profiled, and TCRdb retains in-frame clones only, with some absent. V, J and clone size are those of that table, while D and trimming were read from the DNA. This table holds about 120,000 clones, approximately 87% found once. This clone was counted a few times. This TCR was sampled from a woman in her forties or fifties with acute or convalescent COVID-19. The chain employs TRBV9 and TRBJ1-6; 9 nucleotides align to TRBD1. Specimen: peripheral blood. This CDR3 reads CASSGRQGGSPLHF. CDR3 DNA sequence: TGTGCCAGCAGCGGGCGACAGGGGGGTTCACCCCTCCACTTT.